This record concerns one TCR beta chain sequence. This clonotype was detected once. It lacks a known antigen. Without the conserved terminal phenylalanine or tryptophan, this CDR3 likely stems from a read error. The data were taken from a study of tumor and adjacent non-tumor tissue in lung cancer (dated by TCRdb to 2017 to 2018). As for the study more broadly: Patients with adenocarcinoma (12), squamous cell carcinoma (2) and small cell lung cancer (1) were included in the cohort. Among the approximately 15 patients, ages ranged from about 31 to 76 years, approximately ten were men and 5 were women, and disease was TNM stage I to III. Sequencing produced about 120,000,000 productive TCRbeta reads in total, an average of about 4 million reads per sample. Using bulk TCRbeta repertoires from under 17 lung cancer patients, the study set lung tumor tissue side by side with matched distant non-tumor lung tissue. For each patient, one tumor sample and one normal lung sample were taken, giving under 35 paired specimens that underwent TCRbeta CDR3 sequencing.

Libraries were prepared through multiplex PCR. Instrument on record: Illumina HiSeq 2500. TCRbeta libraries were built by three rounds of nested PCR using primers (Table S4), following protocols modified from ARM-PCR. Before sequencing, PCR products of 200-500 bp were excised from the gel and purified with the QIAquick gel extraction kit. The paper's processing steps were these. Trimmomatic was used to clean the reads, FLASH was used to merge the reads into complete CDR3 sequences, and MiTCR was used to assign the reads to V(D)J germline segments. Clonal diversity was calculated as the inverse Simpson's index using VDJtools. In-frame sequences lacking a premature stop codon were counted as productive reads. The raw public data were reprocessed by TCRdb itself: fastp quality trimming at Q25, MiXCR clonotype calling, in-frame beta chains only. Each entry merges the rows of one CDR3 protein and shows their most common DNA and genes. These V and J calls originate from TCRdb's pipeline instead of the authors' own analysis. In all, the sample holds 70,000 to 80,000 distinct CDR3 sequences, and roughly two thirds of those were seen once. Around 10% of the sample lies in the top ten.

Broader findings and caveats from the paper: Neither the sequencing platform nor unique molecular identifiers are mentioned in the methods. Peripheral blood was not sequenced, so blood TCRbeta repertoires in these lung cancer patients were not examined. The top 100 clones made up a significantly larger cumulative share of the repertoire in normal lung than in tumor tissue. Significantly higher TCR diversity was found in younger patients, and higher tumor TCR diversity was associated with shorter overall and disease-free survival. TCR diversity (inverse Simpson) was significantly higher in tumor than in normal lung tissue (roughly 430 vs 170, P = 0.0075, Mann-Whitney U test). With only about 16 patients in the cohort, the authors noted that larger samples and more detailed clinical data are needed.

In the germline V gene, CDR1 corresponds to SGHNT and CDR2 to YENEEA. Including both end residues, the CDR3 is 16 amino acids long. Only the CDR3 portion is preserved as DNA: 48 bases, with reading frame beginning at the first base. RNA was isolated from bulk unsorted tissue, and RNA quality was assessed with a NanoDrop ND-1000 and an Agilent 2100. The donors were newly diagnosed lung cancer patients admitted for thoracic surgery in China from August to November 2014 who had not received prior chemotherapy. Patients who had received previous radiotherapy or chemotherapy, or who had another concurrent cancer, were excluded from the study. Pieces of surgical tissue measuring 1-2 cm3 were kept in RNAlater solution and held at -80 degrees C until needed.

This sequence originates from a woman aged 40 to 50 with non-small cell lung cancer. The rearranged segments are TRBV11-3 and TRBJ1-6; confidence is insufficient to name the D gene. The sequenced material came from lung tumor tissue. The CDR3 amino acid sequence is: CANSPDGNSYNSPLHL. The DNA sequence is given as TGTGCCAACAGCCCGGACGGGAACTCCTATAATTCACCCCTCCACTTA.